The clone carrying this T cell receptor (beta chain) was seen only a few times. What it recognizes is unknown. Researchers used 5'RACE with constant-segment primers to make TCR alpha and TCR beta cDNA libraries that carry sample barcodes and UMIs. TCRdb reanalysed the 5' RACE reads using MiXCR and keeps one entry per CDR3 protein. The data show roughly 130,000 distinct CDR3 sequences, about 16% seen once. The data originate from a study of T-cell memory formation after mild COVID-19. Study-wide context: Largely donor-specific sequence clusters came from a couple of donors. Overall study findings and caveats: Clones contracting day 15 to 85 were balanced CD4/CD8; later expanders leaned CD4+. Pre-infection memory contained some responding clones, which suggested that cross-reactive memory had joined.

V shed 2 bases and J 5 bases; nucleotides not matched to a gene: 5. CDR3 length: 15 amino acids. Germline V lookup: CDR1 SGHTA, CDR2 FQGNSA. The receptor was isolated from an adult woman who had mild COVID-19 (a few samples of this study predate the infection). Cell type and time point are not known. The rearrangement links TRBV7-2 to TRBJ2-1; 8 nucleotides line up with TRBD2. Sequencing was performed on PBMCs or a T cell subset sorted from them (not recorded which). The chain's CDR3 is CASSLQAGGHNEQFF. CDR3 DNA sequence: TGTGCCAGCAGCTTACAGGCGGGAGGCCACAATGAGCAGTTCTTC.